This T cell receptor beta chain was captured by sequencing in a study of T cell responses to AZD1222 COVID-19 vaccine. The table came from immunoSEQ multiplex PCR; TCRdb's copy has only in-frame clones and leaves some out. Among some 130,000 clones listed, 93% were seen once. Here the sequenced sample was peripheral blood, taken on day 0 of AZD1222 vaccination. The TCR originated in an adult in good health.

The CDR3 region is CASNPYGSVNEQFF. The CDR3 coding sequence is TGTGCCAGCAACCCGTACGGCTCAGTCAATGAGCAGTTCTTC. The chain recombines TRBV7-9 with TRBJ2-1; D unresolved. V was pared by 7 bases and J by 6 bases, with 16 bases between. Germline lookup yields CDR1 SEHNR and CDR2 FQNEAQ (reference sequence). The CDR3 sequence is 14 residues long.